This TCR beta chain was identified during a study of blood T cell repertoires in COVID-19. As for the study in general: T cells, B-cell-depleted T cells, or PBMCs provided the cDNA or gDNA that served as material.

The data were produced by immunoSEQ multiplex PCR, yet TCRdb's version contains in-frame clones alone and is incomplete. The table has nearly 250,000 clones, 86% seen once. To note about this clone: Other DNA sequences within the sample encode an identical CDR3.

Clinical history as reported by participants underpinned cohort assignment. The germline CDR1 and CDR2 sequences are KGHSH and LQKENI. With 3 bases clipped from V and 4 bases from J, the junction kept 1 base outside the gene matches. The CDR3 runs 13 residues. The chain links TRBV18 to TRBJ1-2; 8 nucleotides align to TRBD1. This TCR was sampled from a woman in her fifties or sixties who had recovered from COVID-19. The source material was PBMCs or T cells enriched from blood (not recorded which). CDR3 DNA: TGTGCCAGCTCACCCGACAGGGGCTATGGCTACACCTTC. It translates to CASSPDRGYGYTF.